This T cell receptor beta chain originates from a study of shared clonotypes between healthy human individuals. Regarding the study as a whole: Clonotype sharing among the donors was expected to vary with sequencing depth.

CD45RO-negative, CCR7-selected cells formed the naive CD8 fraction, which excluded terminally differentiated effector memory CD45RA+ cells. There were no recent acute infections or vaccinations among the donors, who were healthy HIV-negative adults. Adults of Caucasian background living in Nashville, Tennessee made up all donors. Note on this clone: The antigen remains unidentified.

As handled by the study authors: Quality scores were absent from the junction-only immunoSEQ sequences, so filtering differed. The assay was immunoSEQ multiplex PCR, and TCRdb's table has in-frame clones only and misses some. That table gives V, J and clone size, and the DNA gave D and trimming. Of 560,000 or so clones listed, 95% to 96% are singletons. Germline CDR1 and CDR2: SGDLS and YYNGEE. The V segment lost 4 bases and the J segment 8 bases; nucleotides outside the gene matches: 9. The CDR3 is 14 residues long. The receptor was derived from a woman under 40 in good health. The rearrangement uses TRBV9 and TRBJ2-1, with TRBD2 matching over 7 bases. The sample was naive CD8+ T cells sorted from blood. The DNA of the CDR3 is TGTGCCAGCAGCCCCGGGGGGTCTAGAGATGAGCAGTTCTTC. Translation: CASSPGGSRDEQFF. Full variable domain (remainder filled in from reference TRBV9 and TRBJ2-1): DSGVTQTPKHLITATGQRVTLRCSPRSGDLSVYWYQQSLDQGLQFLIQYYNGEERAKGNILERFSAQQFPDLHSELNLSSLELGDSALYFCASSPGGSRDEQFFGPGTRLTVL.